Given below is one TCR beta chain in context. What it binds is not known. This sample is part of a study of CD8+ T cells in alopecia areata. Study in general: At a dose of 5 to 10 mg twice daily, oral tofacitinib was given to treated patients. Study-wide points: Baseline CD8+ expansion's link to response remains uncertain, as there was one nonresponder. Lesional scalp, especially alopecia totalis/universalis, showed higher clonality than normal scalp.

CDR3 length: 16 amino acids. The germline CDR1 and CDR2 sequences are MNHNS and SASEGT. With 4 bases clipped from V and 2 bases from J, the junction kept 5 bases outside the gene matches. The authors extracted RNA and reverse transcribed it into cDNA as the sequencing template. Sequencing was performed with immunoSEQ multiplex PCR; in TCRdb, only in-frame clones are kept and a portion is missing. The table includes 250,000 to 350,000 clones, around 64% detected once. Treatment noted: oral pan-JAK inhibitor, 5-10 mg twice daily. The J gene is TRBJ2-3, the V gene TRBV6-1, with 11 bases identical to TRBD2. This receptor was taken from a human donor with alopecia areata. The specimen comprised CD4+ T cells sorted from blood, sampled at week 52, from a patient treated with tofacitinib. The CDR3 bases are TGTGCCAGCAGTGCCCTAGCGGGGGGTCTCACAGATACGCAGTATTTT. Amino acids: CASSALAGGLTDTQYF.